This entry describes one T cell receptor beta chain. Antigen: not known. PCR primers comprised 60 Vbeta and 13 Jbeta primers. Methods used by the authors: In a later analysis, of roughly 83 million unique beta chains, roughly 10 million appeared in at least two donors. The repertoire was sequenced with immunoSEQ multiplex PCR; TCRdb's copy has only in-frame clones and lacks some. The DNA gave D and trimming, while V, J and clone size come from that table. The sample lists about 130,000 clones, 74% occurring once. The sample comes from a study of cytomegalovirus exposure and HLA in healthy donors. Study outcomes and limitations: About 87% or about 30% of the time was how often most TCR beta V segments were productive, according to an earlier analysis. For cytomegalovirus status, the classifier reportedly gave diagnoses with high specificity and sensitivity.

This CDR3 region has 13 residues. CDR1 and CDR2 from the germline V gene are LNHDA and SQIVND (reference sequence). Trimming left V 1 base short and J 13 bases short, with 14 bases between. This chain uses TRBV19 with TRBJ2-1; D is possibly TRBD2 (5 bases). The sequenced material came from PBMCs. This receptor was obtained from a man aged 18-30 years in good health and CMV-seropositive. The CDR3 here is CASSIAPGSGQFF. CDR3 sequence (DNA): TGTGCCAGTAGTATAGCCCCGGGGAGCGGACAGTTCTTC.